This T cell receptor (beta chain) is drawn from a study of CXCR3-negative and CXCR3-positive naive CD8 T cells. The CDR3 spans 15 residues. The germline CDR1 and CDR2 sequences are SGHVS and FNYEAQ. Libraries of TRB cDNA were made by 5' RACE and carried UMIs. No DNA is given; TCRdb re-called the 5' RACE reads and lists each CDR3 protein once. Here the sample table reports tens of thousands of distinct CDR3 sequences. The sequence came from a human donor in good health. Some clones in this sample may be carry-over from other donors' samples. Specimen: memory CD8+ T cells from blood. The rearrangement joins TRBV7-6 to TRBJ2-7. CDR3 protein: CASSTLSGTTYEQYF.